Listed here are 2 T cell receptor beta chains from one sample, sequenced in a study of cytomegalovirus exposure and HLA in healthy donors (dated by TCRdb to about 2017). Receptor amplification or capture employed the immunoSEQ multiplex PCR assay. Not all clones reach the TCRdb copy of this immuneACCESS table, which keeps in-frame sequences only. Checked studies attribute under half of the gap to unresolved V genes and leave the rest unexplained. The sample has about 120,000 clones on record, roughly 90% of them singletons. More than 5% of the sample belongs to the ten largest clones. Sequenced sample: PBMCs. The receptor set was obtained from a woman between 18 and 30 years old in good health and CMV-seropositive.

The chain combines TRBV5-5 with TRBJ1-2; 9 bases align to TRBD1. Losses at the gene ends were 4 bases for V and 4 bases for J; bases not matched to a gene: 11. The CDR3 is made up of 16 amino acids. Per germline, CDR1 SGHKS and CDR2 YYEKEE (reference sequence). The CDR3 region is CASSILDRGASYGYTF. The CDR3 region has the DNA TGTGCCAGCAGCATCCTAGACAGGGGGGCTAGCTATGGCTACACCTTC.

The V gene is TRBV19, the J gene TRBJ2-1; TRBD1 is a possible D gene (5 bases). The V end lost 6 bases, the J end lost 9 bases, and 18 bases lay between the germline ends. The CDR3 totals 14 residues. Germline V gene data show CDR1 as LNHDA and CDR2 as SQIVND (reference sequence). The CDR3 DNA is TGTGCCAGTAGCATCCTGACAGAATTGGGTGAGCAGTTCTTC. This translates into CASSILTELGEQFF. Supplemented by reference TRBV19 and TRBJ2-1, the full variable domain reads DGGITQSPKYLFRKEGQNVTLSCEQNLNHDAMYWYRQDPGQGLRLIYYSQIVNDFQKGDIAEGYSVSREKKESFPLTVTSAQKNPTAFYLCASSILTELGEQFFGPGTRLTVL.